These 7 T cell receptor beta chains were sequenced from one sample in a study of cytomegalovirus exposure and HLA in healthy donors. Method: immunoSEQ multiplex PCR; TCRdb's copy keeps in-frame clones and lacks some. Here the sample spans 180,000 or so clones, around nine tenths being singletons. Sequencing input: PBMCs. The receptors come from a young man in good health and CMV-seropositive.

This clone has just a few counts. CDR3 nucleotide sequence: TGCGCCAGCAGCCAAGTCCTTAGCGGGAGGGCCGGTGAGCAGTTCTTC. It yields the protein CASSQVLSGRAGEQFF. The chain links TRBV4-1 to TRBJ2-1, with 11 bases aligning to TRBD2. Germline assignment: CDR1 MGHRA and CDR2 YSYEKL. The ends lost 1 base at V and 9 bases at J; junction bases unmatched: 8. This CDR3 has 16 amino acids.

The chain has TRBV6-5 and TRBJ2-1; the D is unclear. Between the trimmed V and J ends, which lost 3 bases and 9 bases, there was a span of 9 bases. The CDR3 totals 12 residues. Germline V gene data show CDR1 as MNHEY and CDR2 as SVGAGI. The CDR3 reads CASSYGSSEQFF. DNA of the CDR3: TGTGCCAGCAGTTATGGCTCCAGTGAGCAGTTCTTC.

This chain connects TRBV2 to TRBJ1-3; 7 nucleotides line up with TRBD1. V was pared by 3 bases and J by 1 base, with 3 bases of the junction left unmatched. The CDR3 sequence is 15 residues long. The germline V gene has CDR1 SNHLY and CDR2 FYNNEI. DNA for the CDR3: TGTGCCAGCAGTGACAGGGGGTCTTCTGGAAACACCATATATTTT. This codes for CASSDRGSSGNTIYF.

The genes are TRBV6-5 and TRBJ2-7; TRBD1 aligns across 11 bases. Germline CDR1 and CDR2: MNHEY and SVGAGI. The V gene end was trimmed by 6 bases and the J gene end by 6 bases; junction bases not matched to a gene: 10. This CDR3 is 15 amino acids long. In DNA form, the CDR3 reads TGTGCCAGCAGAAGGGGCGGACAGGGGGCGGGCGAGCAGTACTTC. Protein: CASRRGGQGAGEQYF.

The genes are TRBV9 and TRBJ2-5, with D perhaps assigned TRBD1 or TRBD2 (6 bases each). V was cut by 4 bases and J by 2 bases, with 12 bases left in between. The CDR3 contains 14 residues. Germline assignment: CDR1 SGDLS and CDR2 YYNGEE. CDR3 nucleotides: TGTGCCAGCAGCCCCCGGGGGCGTCAAGAGACCCAGTACTTC. Its protein is CASSPRGRQETQYF.

The chain employs TRBV7-9 and TRBJ2-2, with D unresolved. The germline gives CDR1 SEHNR, CDR2 FQNEAQ (reference sequence). The germline V and J ends were trimmed by 4 bases and 1 base, with 13 bases remaining between them. CDR3 size: 16 residues. The CDR3 spells CASSSGLGRNTGELFF. The DNA for the CDR3 is TGTGCCAGCAGCTCGGGTCTGGGCAGGAACACCGGGGAGCTGTTTTTT.

This sequence joins TRBV5-6 and TRBJ1-2; tentative D call: TRBD1 (5 bases). V was clipped by 2 bases and J by 6 bases, with 8 bases between them. Looked up from germline, CDR1 is SGHDT and CDR2 is YYEEEE. The length of the CDR3 is 12 residues. The CDR3 spells CASSFAGDGYTF. CDR3 sequence (DNA): TGTGCCAGCAGCTTTGCGGGGGATGGCTACACCTTC.